This is a list of T cell receptor beta chains from one sample in a study of persistence of HIV-infected CD4 T cells. For these receptors, no antigen is known. Using immunoSEQ multiplex PCR, the repertoire was profiled, and TCRdb retains in-frame clones only, with some absent. The sample lists tens of thousands of clones; 80% to 90% were seen once. The source material was CD4+ T cells sorted from PBMCs after approximately 19-hour stimulation, sampled from a patient who received antiretroviral therapy. The receptors originated from an adult man with HIV who was CMV-seropositive. Each CDR3 is given with its conserved first and last residue. D genes are given only for firm matches. Clone size is given for some rows only: seen once, a few or many times, or a class if the clone is expanded.

D gene: NA
J gene: TRBJ2-7
V gene: TRBV9
clone size: NA
CDR3 DNA: TGTGCCAGCAGCCCAGGGGTGCAGACCTACGAGCAGTACTTC
CDR3 protein: CASSPGVQTYEQYF

D gene: TRBD1
J gene: TRBJ1-3
V gene: TRBV7-2
clone size: NA
CDR3 DNA: TGTGCCAGCAGCCCCGCAGGGGGGGTCACCTCTGGAAACACCATATATTTT
CDR3 protein: CASSPAGGVTSGNTIYF

D gene: NA
J gene: TRBJ1-1
V gene: TRBV7-3
clone size: few
CDR3 DNA: TGTGCCAGCAGCTACCAGGCGGGGAACACTGAAGCTTTCTTT
CDR3 protein: CASSYQAGNTEAFF

D gene: NA
J gene: TRBJ1-6
V gene: TRBV7-3
clone size: NA
CDR3 DNA: TGTGCCAGCAGCTTACAGGATAGGGGTGGTAATTCACCCCTCCACTTT
CDR3 protein: CASSLQDRGGNSPLHF

D gene: NA
J gene: TRBJ2-3
V gene: TRBV19
clone size: NA
CDR3 DNA: TGTGCCAGTACTGGTTCCGGGGCGCAGTATTTT
CDR3 protein: CASTGSGAQYF

D gene: TRBD1
J gene: TRBJ1-2
V gene: TRBV5-1
clone size: NA
CDR3 DNA: TGCGCCAGCAGCTTGGAAGGGACAGGGGTTTTGAACTATGGCTACACCTTC
CDR3 protein: CASSLEGTGVLNYGYTF

D gene: TRBD1
J gene: TRBJ1-2
V gene: TRBV7-9
clone size: NA
CDR3 DNA: TGTGCCAGCAGCTTAGTCGGCAGGGGGTATGGCTACACCTTC
CDR3 protein: CASSLVGRGYGYTF

D gene: NA
J gene: TRBJ1-1
V gene: TRBV27
clone size: NA
CDR3 DNA: TGTGCCAGCAGTTTATCGGTGTCATTGGGTGAAGCTTTCTTT
CDR3 protein: CASSLSVSLGEAFF

D gene: NA
J gene: TRBJ2-2
V gene: TRBV6-5
clone size: NA
CDR3 DNA: TGTGCCAGTAGGGGGGCCGGCACCGGGGAGCTGTTTTTT
CDR3 protein: CASRGAGTGELFF

D gene: TRBD2
J gene: TRBJ2-1
V gene: TRBV28
clone size: NA
CDR3 DNA: TGTGCCAGCAGCCCCCCAGGGCTAGCGGGAGACAATGAGCAGTTCTTC
CDR3 protein: CASSPPGLAGDNEQFF

D gene: NA
J gene: TRBJ2-7
V gene: TRBV2
clone size: NA
CDR3 DNA: TGTGCCAGCAGATGGACGGGTACCTACGAGCAGTACTTC
CDR3 protein: CASRWTGTYEQYF

D gene: NA
J gene: TRBJ2-1
V gene: TRBV7-8
clone size: NA
CDR3 DNA: TGTGCCAGCAGCCTTTCCAGGGGCGCTAGCTCCTACAATGAGCAGTTCTTC
CDR3 protein: CASSLSRGASSYNEQFF

D gene: NA
J gene: TRBJ1-1
V gene: TRBV5-4
clone size: NA
CDR3 DNA: TGTGCCAGCAGCTCAACTCCCACTGAAGCTTTCTTT
CDR3 protein: CASSSTPTEAFF

D gene: NA
J gene: TRBJ2-1
V gene: TRBV7-3
clone size: once
CDR3 DNA: TGTGCCAGCAGCCCGGGGACTGCAATCAATGAGCAGTTCTTC
CDR3 protein: CASSPGTAINEQFF

D gene: NA
J gene: TRBJ2-2
V gene: TRBV6-6
clone size: few
CDR3 DNA: TGTGCCAGCAGTCAGGGTGTAGGGGAGCTGTTTTTT
CDR3 protein: CASSQGVGELFF

D gene: NA
J gene: TRBJ2-2
V gene: TRBV21-1
clone size: NA
CDR3 DNA: TGTGCCAGCAGCAAAGAAGGTTCGAGACAGGGGACCGGGGAGCTGTTTTTT
CDR3 protein: CASSKEGSRQGTGELFF

D gene: NA
J gene: TRBJ2-3
V gene: TRBV6-2/TRBV6-3
clone size: NA
CDR3 DNA: TGTGCCAGCAGCTTCCGGATCTCAGGAGATACGCAGTATTTT
CDR3 protein: CASSFRISGDTQYF

D gene: TRBD1
J gene: TRBJ2-1
V gene: TRBV14
clone size: NA
CDR3 DNA: TGTGCCAGCAGCCAAGGAGGGACAGCCTACAATGAGCAGTTCTTC
CDR3 protein: CASSQGGTAYNEQFF

D gene: TRBD2
J gene: TRBJ2-1
V gene: TRBV7-8
clone size: NA
CDR3 DNA: TGTGCCAGCAGCATACCAGCGGGGACCTACAATGAGCAGTTCTTC
CDR3 protein: CASSIPAGTYNEQFF

D gene: NA
J gene: TRBJ2-7
V gene: TRBV25-1
clone size: NA
CDR3 DNA: TGTGCCAGCAGTATCAGCTACGAGCAGTACTTC
CDR3 protein: CASSISYEQYF

D gene: NA
J gene: TRBJ1-5
V gene: TRBV5-8
clone size: NA
CDR3 DNA: TGTGCCAGCAGCCCCAGGGGAGATAGCAATCAGCCCCAGCATTTT
CDR3 protein: CASSPRGDSNQPQHF

D gene: NA
J gene: TRBJ1-1
V gene: TRBV5-1
clone size: NA
CDR3 DNA: TGCGCCAGCAGCTTTGCAGGAGGAGGCACTGAAGCTTTCTTT
CDR3 protein: CASSFAGGGTEAFF

D gene: NA
J gene: TRBJ2-2
V gene: TRBV7-2
clone size: NA
CDR3 DNA: TGTGCCAGCAGCTTACGTGTTCCAGGGTTAAGGTCCGGCACCGGGGAGCTGTTTTTT
CDR3 protein: CASSLRVPGLRSGTGELFF

D gene: NA
J gene: TRBJ1-5
V gene: TRBV2
clone size: NA
CDR3 DNA: TGTGCCCGATCCACGGGGCCTAATCAGCCCCAGCATTTT
CDR3 protein: CARSTGPNQPQHF

D gene: NA
J gene: TRBJ1-3
V gene: TRBV9
clone size: NA
CDR3 DNA: TGTGCCAGCAGCGTAGCAGGGTCCTCTGGAAACACCATATATTTT
CDR3 protein: CASSVAGSSGNTIYF

D gene: TRBD2
J gene: TRBJ2-2
V gene: TRBV6-5
clone size: NA
CDR3 DNA: TGTGCCAGCAGTCCCATGGTAGCGGGGACCGGGGAGCTGTTTTTT
CDR3 protein: CASSPMVAGTGELFF

D gene: NA
J gene: TRBJ1-1
V gene: TRBV5-4
clone size: NA
CDR3 DNA: TGTGCCAGCAGCTGGGGAGGGACACGGAACACTGAAGCTTTCTTT
CDR3 protein: CASSWGGTRNTEAFF

D gene: TRBD1
J gene: TRBJ2-1
V gene: TRBV5-1
clone size: NA
CDR3 DNA: TGCGCCAGCAGCTTATCCACAGGGGAATCCTACAATGAGCAGTTCTTC
CDR3 protein: CASSLSTGESYNEQFF